This TCR beta chain derives from a study of early T cells in non-severe SARS-CoV-2 infection. Whole-study context: Sequenced material consisted of bulk RNA (from unsorted whole blood), and chains were unpaired.

The sample holds a few counts of this clonotype. Individual cDNA molecules received unique molecular identifiers. In TCRdb, the 5' RACE reads were re-called with MiXCR into one record per CDR3 protein. This table holds some 58,000 distinct CDR3 sequences, around 13% found once. This receptor was taken from an adult who was a healthcare worker with PCR-confirmed SARS-CoV-2 infection or an uninfected control (not recorded which). Material for sequencing was whole blood.

The CDR3 region is CASSLSGVTETQYF. CDR3 DNA: TGTGCCAGCAGCTTATCCGGGGTAACGGAGACCCAGTACTTC. This chain uses TRBV5-4 with TRBJ2-5, with D perhaps matching TRBD2 (5 bases). CDR1 SGHNT and CDR2 YYREEE come from the germline V gene (reference sequence). The germline V and J ends were trimmed by 2 bases and 5 bases, with 13 bases remaining between them. The CDR3 is made up of 14 amino acids.